The sequence of this T cell receptor beta chain was determined in a study of shared clonotypes between healthy human individuals. The ends lost 7 bases at V and 13 bases at J; junction bases unmatched: 17. CDR3 length equals 14 residues. CDR1 MDHEN and CDR2 SYDVKM come from the germline V gene. CD8 cells regarded as naive lacked CD45RO, were positively chosen for CCR7, and omitted terminally differentiated effector memory CD45RA+ cells. At deep level, the assay was performed. In the original analysis: ImmunoSEQ output held junction-only sequences without quality scores, so filtering differed. Sequencing used immunoSEQ multiplex PCR; TCRdb keeps in-frame clones, though not all of them. The D gene and trimming were derived from the DNA, and the V and J assignments and clone size from that table. The data hold about 2,200,000 clones, with around 93% observed a single time. Study observations and caveats: Shared clonotypes across all four donors exceeded non-shared ones in generation probability.

As concerns this clone: Its cognate antigen is unknown.

This clonotype was obtained from a young man in good health. Some clones in this sample may be carry-over from other donors' samples. The V gene is TRBV28, the J gene TRBJ2-7, with TRBD2 matching 9 bases. Specimen: naive CD8+ T cells from PBMCs. The DNA for the CDR3 is TGTGCCAGCACCCAACCCCGGGGAGCGGGAGGAATCTACTTC. Protein sequence: CASTQPRGAGGIYF.